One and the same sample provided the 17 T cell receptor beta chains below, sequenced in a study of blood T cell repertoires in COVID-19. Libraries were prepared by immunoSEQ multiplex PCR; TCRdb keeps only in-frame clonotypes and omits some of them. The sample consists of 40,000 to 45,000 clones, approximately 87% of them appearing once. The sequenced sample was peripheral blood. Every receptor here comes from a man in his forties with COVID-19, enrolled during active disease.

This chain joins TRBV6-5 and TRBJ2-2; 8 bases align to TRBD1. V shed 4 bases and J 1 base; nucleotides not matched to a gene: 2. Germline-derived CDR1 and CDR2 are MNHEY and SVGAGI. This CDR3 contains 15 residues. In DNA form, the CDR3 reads TGTGCCAGCAGTTCCGGGACAGGGAACACCGGGGAGCTGTTTTTT. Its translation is CASSSGTGNTGELFF.

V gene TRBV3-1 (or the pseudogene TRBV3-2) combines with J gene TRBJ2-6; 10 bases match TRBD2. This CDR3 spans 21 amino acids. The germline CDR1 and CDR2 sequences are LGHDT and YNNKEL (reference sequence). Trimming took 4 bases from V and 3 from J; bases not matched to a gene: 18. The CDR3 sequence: CASSRGYNGPSGSVGANVLTF. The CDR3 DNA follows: TGTGCCAGCAGCCGGGGATATAACGGGCCTAGCGGGAGTGTTGGGGCCAACGTCCTGACTTTC.

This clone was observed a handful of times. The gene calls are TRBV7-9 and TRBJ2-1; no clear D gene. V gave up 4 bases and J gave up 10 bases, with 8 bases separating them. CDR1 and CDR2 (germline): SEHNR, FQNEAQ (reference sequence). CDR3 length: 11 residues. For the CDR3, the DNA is TGTGCCAGCAGCTCACTACCCGAGCAGTTCTTC. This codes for CASSSLPEQFF.

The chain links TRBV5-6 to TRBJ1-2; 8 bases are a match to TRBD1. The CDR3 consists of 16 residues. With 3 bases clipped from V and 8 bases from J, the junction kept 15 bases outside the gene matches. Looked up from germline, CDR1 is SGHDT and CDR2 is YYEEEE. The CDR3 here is CASSYTDADRVEGYTF. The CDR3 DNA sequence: TGTGCCAGCAGCTATACGGATGCGGACAGGGTAGAGGGCTACACCTTC.

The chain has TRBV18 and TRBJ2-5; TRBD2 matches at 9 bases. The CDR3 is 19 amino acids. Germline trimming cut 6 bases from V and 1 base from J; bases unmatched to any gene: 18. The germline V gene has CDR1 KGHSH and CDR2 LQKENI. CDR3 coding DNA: TGTGCCAGCTCGCACCAAGCGATCTGGAGCGGGAGGTCCCAAGAGACCCAGTACTTC. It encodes CASSHQAIWSGRSQETQYF.

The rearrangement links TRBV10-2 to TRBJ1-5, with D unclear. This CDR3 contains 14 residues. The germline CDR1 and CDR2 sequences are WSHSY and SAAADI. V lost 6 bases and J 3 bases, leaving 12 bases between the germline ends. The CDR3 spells CASRSAGLNQPQHF. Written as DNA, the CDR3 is TGCGCCAGCAGGTCGGCCGGACTCAATCAGCCCCAGCATTTT.

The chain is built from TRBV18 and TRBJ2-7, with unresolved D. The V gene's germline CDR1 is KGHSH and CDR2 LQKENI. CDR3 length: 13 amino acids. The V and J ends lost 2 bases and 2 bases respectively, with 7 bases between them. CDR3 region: CASSPIDTYEQYF. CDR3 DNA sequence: TGTGCCAGCTCACCAATCGACACCTACGAGCAGTACTTC.

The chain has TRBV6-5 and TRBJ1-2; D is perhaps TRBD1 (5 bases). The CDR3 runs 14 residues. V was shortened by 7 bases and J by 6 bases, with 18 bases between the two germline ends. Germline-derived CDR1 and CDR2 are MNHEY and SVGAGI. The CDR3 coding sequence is TGTGCCAGCAATGGAGGGGCGCAAGTGGATGGCTACACCTTC. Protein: CASNGGAQVDGYTF.

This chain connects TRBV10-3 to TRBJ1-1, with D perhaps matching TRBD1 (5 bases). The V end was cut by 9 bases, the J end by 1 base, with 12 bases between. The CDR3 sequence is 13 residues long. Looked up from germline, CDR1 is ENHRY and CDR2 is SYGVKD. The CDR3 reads CAIQGVGNTEAFF. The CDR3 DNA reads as TGTGCCATTCAGGGCGTGGGGAACACTGAAGCTTTCTTT.

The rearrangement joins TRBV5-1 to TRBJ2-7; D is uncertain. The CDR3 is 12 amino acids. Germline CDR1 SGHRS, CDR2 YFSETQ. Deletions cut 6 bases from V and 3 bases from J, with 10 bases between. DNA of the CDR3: TGCGCCAGCACCCTTGAGAGCTACGAGCAGTACTTC. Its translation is CASTLESYEQYF.

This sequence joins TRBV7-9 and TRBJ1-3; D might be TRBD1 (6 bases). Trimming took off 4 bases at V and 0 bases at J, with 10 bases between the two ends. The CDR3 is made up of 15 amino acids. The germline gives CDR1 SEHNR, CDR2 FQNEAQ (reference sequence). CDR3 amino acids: CASSSGQLSGNTIYF. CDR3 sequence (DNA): TGTGCCAGCAGCTCCGGACAGCTCTCTGGAAACACCATATATTTT. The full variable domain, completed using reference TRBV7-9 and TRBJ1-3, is DTGVSQNPRHKITKRGQNVTFRCDPISEHNRLYWYRQTLGQGPEFLTYFQNEAQLEKSRLLSDRFSAERPKGSFSTLEIQRTEQGDSAMYLCASSSGQLSGNTIYFGEGSWLTVV.

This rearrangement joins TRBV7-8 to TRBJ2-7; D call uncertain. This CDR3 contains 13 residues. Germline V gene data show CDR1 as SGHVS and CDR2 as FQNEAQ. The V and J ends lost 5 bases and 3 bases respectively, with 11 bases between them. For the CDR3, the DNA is TGTGCCAGCAGCCGGATGCCTAACTACGAGCAGTACTTC. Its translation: CASSRMPNYEQYF.

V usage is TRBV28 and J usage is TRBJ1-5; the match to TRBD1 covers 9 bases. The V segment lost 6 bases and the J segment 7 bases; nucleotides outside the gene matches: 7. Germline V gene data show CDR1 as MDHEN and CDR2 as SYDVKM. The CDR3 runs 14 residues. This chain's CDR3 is CASRDRGSVQPQHF. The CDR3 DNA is TGTGCCAGCAGGGACAGGGGATCGGTGCAGCCCCAGCATTTT.

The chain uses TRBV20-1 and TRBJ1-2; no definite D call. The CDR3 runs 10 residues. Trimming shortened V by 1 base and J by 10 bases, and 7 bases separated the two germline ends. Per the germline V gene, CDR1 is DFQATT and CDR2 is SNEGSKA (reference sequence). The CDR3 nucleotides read TGCAGTGCTAGAGGGGCTTCCTACACCTTC. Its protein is CSARGASYTF.

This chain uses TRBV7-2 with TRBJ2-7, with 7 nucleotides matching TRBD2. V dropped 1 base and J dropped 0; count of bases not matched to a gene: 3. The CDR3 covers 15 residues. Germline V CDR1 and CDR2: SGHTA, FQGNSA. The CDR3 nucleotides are TGTGCCAGCAGCTTAGGAGGCGGGAGCTCCTACGAGCAGTACTTC. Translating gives CASSLGGGSSYEQYF.

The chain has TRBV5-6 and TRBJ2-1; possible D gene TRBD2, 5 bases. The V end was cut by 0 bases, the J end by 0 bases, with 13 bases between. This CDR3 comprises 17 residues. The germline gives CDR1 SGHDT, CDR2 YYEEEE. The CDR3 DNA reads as TGTGCCAGCAGCTTGGCGGGTAGCGTGAGCTCCTACAATGAGCAGTTCTTC. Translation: CASSLAGSVSSYNEQFF. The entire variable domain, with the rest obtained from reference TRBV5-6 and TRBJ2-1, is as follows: DAGVTQSPTHLIKTRGQQVTLRCSPKSGHDTVSWYQQALGQGPQFIFQYYEEEERQRGNFPDRFSGHQFPNYSSELNVNALLLGDSALYLCASSLAGSVSSYNEQFFGPGTRLTVL.

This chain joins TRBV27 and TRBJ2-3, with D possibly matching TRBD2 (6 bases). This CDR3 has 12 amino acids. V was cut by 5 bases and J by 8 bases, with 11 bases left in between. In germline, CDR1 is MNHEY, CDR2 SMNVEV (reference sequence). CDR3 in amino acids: CASSLGGGTQYF. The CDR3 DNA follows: TGTGCCAGCAGTCTTGGGGGAGGTACGCAGTATTTT.